The rows below give T cell receptor beta chains drawn from one sample of a study of blood T cell repertoires in COVID-19. Generated by immunoSEQ multiplex PCR, the TCRdb table keeps only in-frame clones and is missing some. The repertoire holds roughly 170,000 clones, with about 78% as singletons. The material sequenced was PBMCs or T cells enriched from blood (not recorded which). These receptors originate from a woman in her fifties or sixties who had recovered from COVID-19. CDR3s include the opening cysteine and the closing phenylalanine or tryptophan. A D gene is named only where the DNA matches it firmly. Only part of the rows carry a size: once, few, many, or a class if the clone is expanded.

V	size	D	J	CDR3	DNA
TRBV5-5	-	TRBD2	TRBJ2-2	CASSLSSGRANGELFF	TGTGCCAGCAGCTTGAGTAGCGGGAGGGCCAACGGGGAGCTGTTTTTT
TRBV7-2	-	TRBD2	TRBJ2-5	CASSVSGGQETQYF	TGTGCCAGCAGCGTAAGCGGGGGCCAAGAGACCCAGTACTTC
TRBV9	few	TRBD1	TRBJ1-4	CASSFGTGGLEKLFF	TGTGCCAGCAGCTTCGGGACAGGGGGTCTGGAAAAACTGTTTTTT
TRBV5-1	-	TRBD1	TRBJ1-2	CASSLEQGARGYTF	TGCGCCAGCAGCTTGGAACAGGGGGCGCGGGGCTACACCTTC
TRBV10-3	-	TRBD1	TRBJ2-5	CAISGSDRGETQYF	TGTGCCATCAGTGGATCGGACAGGGGCGAGACCCAGTACTTC
TRBV4-3	few	-	TRBJ1-1	CASSHRGTEAFF	TGCGCCAGCAGCCATCGGGGCACTGAAGCTTTCTTT
TRBV5-4	-	TRBD1	TRBJ2-7	CASSSGTGPYEQYF	TGTGCCAGCAGCTCCGGGACAGGTCCCTACGAGCAGTACTTC
TRBV28	few	-	TRBJ1-1	CASSLNFLSTEAFF	TGTGCCAGCAGTTTAAATTTTTTGAGTACTGAAGCTTTCTTT
TRBV24-1	-	-	TRBJ2-1	CATSDAEGLSYNEQFF	TGTGCCACCAGTGATGCCGAGGGACTTTCCTACAATGAGCAGTTCTTC
TRBV12-2	-	-	TRBJ2-5	CASRSLPGLAGVETQYF	TGTGCAAGTCGCTCCCTCCCGGGTCTAGCGGGAGTAGAGACCCAGTACTTC
TRBV5-1	-	TRBD1	TRBJ1-1	CASSLDPGGESEAFF	TGCGCCAGCAGCTTGGACCCAGGGGGCGAGTCTGAAGCTTTCTTT
TRBV30	-	TRBD1	TRBJ1-1	CAWRTGGTEAFF	TGTGCCTGGCGAACAGGGGGCACTGAAGCTTTCTTT
TRBV6-5	-	TRBD1	TRBJ1-6	CASSYSRQGDSPLHF	TGTGCCAGCAGTTACTCCCGACAGGGAGATTCACCCCTCCACTTT
TRBV18	once	TRBD2	TRBJ2-7	CASSQTSGSPYEQYF	TGTGCCAGCTCACAGACTAGCGGGAGCCCCTACGAGCAGTACTTC
TRBV4-2	-	-	TRBJ2-5	CASSPTNQGTQYF	TGTGCCAGCAGCCCGACAAACCAGGGGACCCAGTACTTC
TRBV5-1	-	TRBD1	TRBJ1-2	CASSTGTGGYGYTF	TGCGCCAGCAGCACAGGGACAGGCGGCTATGGCTACACCTTC
TRBV27	-	-	TRBJ2-5	CASSTSDTQETQYF	-
TRBV5-1	-	-	TRBJ2-2	CASSLGQGSYTGELFF	TGCGCCAGCAGCTTAGGGCAGGGCTCGTACACCGGGGAGCTGTTTTTT
TRBV27	-	TRBD1	TRBJ1-2	CASKTGGYGYTF	TGTGCCAGCAAGACAGGGGGCTATGGCTACACCTTC
TRBV7-3	-	TRBD1	TRBJ2-7	CASSPGQGYEQYF	TGTGCCAGCAGCCCGGGACAGGGGTACGAGCAGTACTTC
TRBV6-2/TRBV6-3	-	TRBD1	TRBJ1-2	CASSISRPRDSGNYGYTF	TGTGCCAGCAGCATCTCCCGGCCCCGGGACAGCGGTAACTATGGCTACACCTTC
TRBV27	-	-	TRBJ2-1	CASSPGSGYNEQFF	TGTGCCAGCAGCCCGGGTAGCGGCTACAATGAGCAGTTCTTC
TRBV5-1	-	TRBD2	TRBJ2-1	CASSFSGGGNEQFF	TGCGCCAGCAGCTTTAGCGGGGGGGGCAATGAGCAGTTCTTC
TRBV24-1	-	TRBD2	TRBJ2-2	CATSGLAGLNTGELFF	TGTGCCACCAGTGGTCTAGCGGGATTGAACACCGGGGAGCTGTTTTTT
TRBV7-2	once	-	TRBJ2-5	CASSPRMMETQYF	TGTGCCAGCAGCCCCAGGATGATGGAGACCCAGTACTTC
TRBV6-6	-	-	TRBJ1-1	CASSHPEMNTEAFF	TGTGCCAGCAGTCACCCAGAAATGAACACTGAAGCTTTCTTT
TRBV4-1	-	TRBD2	TRBJ2-1	CASSQEASGSSYNEQFF	TGCGCCAGCAGCCAAGAGGCTAGCGGGAGTTCCTACAATGAGCAGTTCTTC
TRBV5-1	-	TRBD2	TRBJ2-3	CASSVPQRGEGDTQYF	TGCGCCAGCAGCGTTCCTCAGCGGGGGGAGGGCGATACGCAGTATTTT
TRBV7-2	-	-	TRBJ2-7	CASSLATVTYEQYF	TGTGCCAGCAGCCTAGCGACAGTCACCTACGAGCAGTACTTC
TRBV27	-	-	TRBJ1-1	CASISGGQANTEAFF	TGTGCCAGCATCTCGGGGGGGCAGGCGAACACTGAAGCTTTCTTT
TRBV7-8	-	TRBD1	TRBJ1-1	CASSPTRDRGNTEAFF	TGTGCCAGCAGCCCAACCCGGGACAGGGGGAACACTGAAGCTTTCTTT
TRBV21-1	-	-	TRBJ2-7	CASSLQWGGSPKSDEQYF	TGTGCCAGCAGCCTTCAGTGGGGGGGTTCCCCTAAGTCCGACGAGCAGTACTTC
TRBV11-2	-	TRBD2	TRBJ2-1	CASRGIAGRYNEQFF	TGTGCCAGCAGGGGAATAGCGGGCAGGTACAATGAGCAGTTCTTC
TRBV7-9	once	-	TRBJ2-2	CASSVGGAGRAGELFF	TGTGCCAGCAGCGTTGGGGGCGCAGGAAGGGCCGGGGAGCTGTTTTTT
TRBV7-3	-	TRBD2	TRBJ2-2	CASSPRLAGGQAGELFF	TGTGCCAGCAGCCCCAGACTAGCGGGAGGGCAAGCCGGGGAGCTGTTTTTT
TRBV5-1	-	TRBD1	TRBJ2-3	CASSFGPRQGDTDTQYF	TGCGCCAGCAGCTTTGGACCCAGACAGGGGGACACAGATACGCAGTATTTT
TRBV30	once	-	TRBJ1-5	CAWSALNGRRQPQHF	TGTGCCTGGAGTGCCCTTAATGGGCGTAGGCAGCCCCAGCATTTT
TRBV5-4	-	-	TRBJ1-1	CASSLDRNTEAFF	TGTGCCAGCAGCTTGGACAGGAACACTGAAGCTTTCTTT
TRBV7-8	-	TRBD1	TRBJ1-5	CASSLADRGQPQHF	TGTGCCAGCAGCTTAGCGGACAGGGGTCAGCCCCAGCATTTT
TRBV7-6	few	-	TRBJ1-4	CASSLGQNEKLFF	TGTGCCAGCAGCTTAGGGCAGAATGAAAAACTGTTTTTT
TRBV9	few	TRBD2	TRBJ2-7	CASSVDSGSVEQYF	TGTGCCAGCAGCGTAGATAGCGGGAGTGTTGAGCAGTACTTC
TRBV4-1	-	-	TRBJ2-7	CASSQGLTWEQYF	TGCGCCAGCAGCCAGGGCCTCACCTGGGAGCAGTACTTC
TRBV12-3/TRBV12-4	-	-	TRBJ1-2	CASSLAGGYTF	TGTGCCAGCAGTTTGGCGGGTGGCTACACCTTC
TRBV27	-	TRBD1	TRBJ2-7	CASSNRGPDYEQYF	TGTGCCAGCAGTAACAGGGGACCAGACTACGAGCAGTACTTC
TRBV5-4	-	-	TRBJ2-7	CASRPNRESSYEQYF	TGTGCCAGCAGACCCAACAGGGAAAGTTCCTACGAGCAGTACTTC
TRBV6-1	-	TRBD1	TRBJ1-5	CASSEGRGPYQPQHF	TGTGCCAGCAGTGAAGGCAGGGGGCCTTATCAGCCCCAGCATTTT
TRBV5-6	-	-	TRBJ2-7	CASSLQGSNEQYF	TGTGCCAGCAGCTTGCAGGGTTCCAACGAGCAGTACTTC
TRBV23-1	-	TRBD2	TRBJ2-7	CASSSFRLAEEQYF	TGCGCCAGCAGTTCCTTCCGACTAGCAGAAGAGCAGTACTTC
TRBV28	-	-	TRBJ2-7	CASTPGGIGQYF	TGTGCCAGCACCCCCGGGGGTATAGGGCAGTACTTC
TRBV3-1/TRBV3-2	-	-	TRBJ1-2	CASSPGGSYGYTF	TGTGCCAGCAGCCCAGGAGGCTCCTATGGCTACACCTTC
TRBV7-3	-	-	TRBJ2-1	CASSLIPAGRGNEQFF	TGTGCCAGCAGCTTAATTCCAGCGGGCCGGGGCAATGAGCAGTTCTTC
TRBV2	-	TRBD2	TRBJ2-2	CASSPIGGLAGANTGELFF	TGTGCCAGCAGTCCCATCGGGGGACTAGCGGGAGCGAACACCGGGGAGCTGTTTTTT
TRBV6-5	-	-	TRBJ1-2	CASSYRGGYTF	TGTGCCAGCAGTTATCGGGGAGGCTACACCTTC
TRBV30	-	-	TRBJ1-5	CAWAQGHTQPQHF	TGTGCCTGGGCTCAGGGACATACACAGCCCCAGCATTTT
TRBV24-1	-	TRBD1	TRBJ2-5	CATSDSGQGRETQYF	TGTGCCACCAGTGATTCGGGACAGGGAAGAGAGACCCAGTACTTC